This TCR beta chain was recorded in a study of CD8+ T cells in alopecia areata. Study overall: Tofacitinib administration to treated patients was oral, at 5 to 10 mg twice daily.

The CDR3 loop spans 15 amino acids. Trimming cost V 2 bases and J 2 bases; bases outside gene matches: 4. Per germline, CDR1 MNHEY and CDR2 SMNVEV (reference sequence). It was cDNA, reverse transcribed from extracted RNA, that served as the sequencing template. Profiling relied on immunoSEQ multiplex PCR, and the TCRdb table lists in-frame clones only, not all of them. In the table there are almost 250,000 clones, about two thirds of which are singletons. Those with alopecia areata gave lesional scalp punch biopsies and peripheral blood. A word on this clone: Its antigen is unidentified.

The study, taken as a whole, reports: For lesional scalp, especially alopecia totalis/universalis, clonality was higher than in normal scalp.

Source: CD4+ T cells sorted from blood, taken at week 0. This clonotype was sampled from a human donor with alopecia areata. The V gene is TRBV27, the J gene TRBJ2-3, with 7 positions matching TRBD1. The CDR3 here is CASSLAGTVTDTQYF. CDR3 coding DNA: TGTGCCAGCAGTTTAGCCGGGACAGTCACAGATACGCAGTATTTT.